What follows are 30 T cell receptor beta chains derived from one specimen sequenced in a study of T cell changes during pregnancy in multiple sclerosis. The method was immunoSEQ multiplex PCR; TCRdb's version includes in-frame clones alone and lacks a portion of them. The sample lists tens of thousands of clones, about 89% occurring once. Sequences were derived from CD8+ T cells from peripheral blood mononuclear cells, sampled in the third trimester of pregnancy. These receptors were taken from a female donor with multiple sclerosis, enrolled in a pregnancy study.

The chain uses TRBV7-8 and TRBJ2-7, with 15 bases fitting TRBD2. Germline CDR1 SGHVS, CDR2 FQNEAQ. The CDR3 runs 16 residues. V shed 5 bases and J 3 bases; nucleotides not matched to a gene: 5. CDR3 protein: CASSNGLAGGYYEQYF. The DNA for the CDR3 is TGTGCCAGCAGCAATGGACTAGCGGGGGGGTACTACGAGCAGTACTTC.

This chain links TRBV5-6 with TRBJ2-5, with D possibly TRBD2 on 5 matching bases. Looked up from germline, CDR1 is SGHDT and CDR2 is YYEEEE. This CDR3 is 13 amino acids long. Between the trimmed V and J ends, which lost 1 base and 2 bases, there was a span of 6 bases. The CDR3 loop reads CASSLTSQETQYF. The DNA of the CDR3 is TGTGCCAGCAGCTTGACTAGTCAAGAGACCCAGTACTTC.

The gene calls are TRBV21-1 and TRBJ2-5; the D segment call TRBD2 is taken from the table without a DNA check. TRBV21-1 is reported as a pseudogene. CDR3 length: 17 residues. The CDR3 loop reads CASSTREAGGPGETQYF. The CDR3 nucleotides are TGTGCCAGCAGCACAAGAGAGGCGGGAGGGCCAGGCGAGACCCAGTACTTC.

V and J are TRBV29-1 and TRBJ2-7, with D maybe TRBD1 (6 bases). Trimming shortened V by 2 bases and J by 9 bases, and 11 bases separated the two germline ends. The germline gives CDR1 SQVTM, CDR2 ANQGSEA. The CDR3 is 11 amino acids. The DNA for the CDR3 is TGCAGCGTTGAAAGGGGGAGAGGGCAGTACTTC. Its protein is CSVERGRGQYF.

The chain employs TRBV5-4 and TRBJ2-7; D remains unclear. Germline V gene lookup returns CDR1 SGHNT and CDR2 YYREEE (reference sequence). The V gene lost 3 bases and the J gene lost 2 bases, with 15 bases spanning the gap. CDR3 length: 15 amino acids. The CDR3 DNA follows: TGTGCCAGCAGCTCGAGTGAGCTAACGACCTACGAGCAGTACTTC. Its protein is CASSSSELTTYEQYF. Variable domain in full (rest from reference TRBV5-4 and TRBJ2-7): ETGVTQSPTHLIKTRGQQVTLRCSSQSGHNTVSWYQQALGQGPQFIFQYYREEENGRGNFPPRFSGLQFPNYSSELNVNALELDDSALYLCASSSSELTTYEQYFGPGTRLTVT.

This clone was seen a few times. This chain uses TRBV27 with TRBJ1-1; 8 bases line up with TRBD1. This CDR3 region has 16 residues. Trimming cost V 0 bases and J 5 bases; bases outside gene matches: 8. Looked up from germline, CDR1 is MNHEY and CDR2 is SMNVEV (reference sequence). The CDR3, as DNA: TGTGCCAGCAGTTTATCACCAGGGGGCGCGGGGACTGAAGCTTTCTTT. As protein: CASSLSPGGAGTEAFF.

This chain connects TRBV4-1 to TRBJ2-1; D is unclear. The germline V gene has CDR1 MGHRA and CDR2 YSYEKL. V dropped 1 base and J dropped 7 bases, with 5 bases sitting between them. The CDR3 has 12 amino acids. This chain's CDR3 is CASSQGRNEQFF. The CDR3 bases are TGCGCCAGCAGCCAAGGCAGGAATGAGCAGTTCTTC.

The J gene is TRBJ2-7, the V gene TRBV27; 7 nucleotides agree with TRBD2. Trimming cost V 3 bases and J 4 bases; bases outside gene matches: 9. Per the germline V gene, CDR1 is MNHEY and CDR2 is SMNVEV (reference sequence). This CDR3 contains 15 residues. CDR3 residues: CASSLRGGLGYEQYF. CDR3 nucleotide sequence: TGTGCCAGCAGTTTGCGCGGGGGACTGGGATACGAGCAGTACTTC.

The V gene is TRBV27, the J gene TRBJ2-3; TRBD2 matches 11 bases. Germline-derived CDR1 and CDR2 are MNHEY and SMNVEV (reference sequence). This CDR3 is 15 amino acids long. The J segment lost 3 bases and the V segment lost 7 bases, leaving 6 bases of the junction unmatched. CDR3 amino acids: CASNPLAGGTDTQYF. DNA for the CDR3: TGTGCCAGCAACCCGCTAGCGGGAGGTACAGATACGCAGTATTTT.

V is TRBV27 and J is TRBJ2-3; 10 nucleotides align to TRBD2. This CDR3 has 18 amino acids. Germline CDR1 and CDR2: MNHEY and SMNVEV (reference sequence). Losses at the gene ends were 0 bases for V and 3 bases for J; bases not matched to a gene: 9. This CDR3 reads CASSLSPLAGGITDTQYF. For the CDR3, the DNA is TGTGCCAGCAGTTTATCCCCTTTAGCGGGAGGTATTACAGATACGCAGTATTTT.

V is TRBV5-1 and J is TRBJ1-4; unclear D gene. The germline CDR1 and CDR2 sequences are SGHRS and YFSETQ. V dropped 0 bases and J dropped 5 bases, with 14 bases sitting between them. The CDR3 is 16 residues long. The CDR3 loop reads CASSLETPRSNEKLFF. DNA of the CDR3: TGCGCCAGCAGCTTGGAGACACCCCGATCCAATGAAAAACTGTTTTTT.

This sequence joins TRBV9 and TRBJ1-5; TRBD1 is a possible D gene (6 bases). Germline CDR1 reads SGDLS; CDR2 reads YYNGEE. This CDR3 spans 13 amino acids. Trimming cost V 4 bases and J 6 bases, with 11 bases left between them. The CDR3 coding sequence is TGTGCCAGCAGCCCGTCGGACAGTCAGCCCCAGCATTTT. Protein: CASSPSDSQPQHF.

This chain joins TRBV28 and TRBJ2-5, with 11 bases lining up with TRBD2. CDR1 MDHEN and CDR2 SYDVKM come from the germline V gene. The CDR3 consists of 16 residues. Trimming took 2 bases from V and 5 from J; bases not matched to a gene: 7. This chain's CDR3 is CASSLKASGRRETQYF. The CDR3 DNA is TGTGCCAGCAGTTTAAAAGCTAGCGGGAGGAGGGAGACCCAGTACTTC.

This clone appeared once. V is TRBV19 and J is TRBJ1-1; perhaps TRBD1 as D (5 bases). CDR3 size: 13 residues. V was trimmed by 4 bases and J by 0 bases, leaving 6 bases between them. Germline V CDR1 and CDR2: LNHDA, SQIVND (reference sequence). This chain's CDR3 is CASSTGMNTEAFF. Written as DNA, the CDR3 is TGTGCCAGTAGTACAGGGATGAACACTGAAGCTTTCTTT.

For the CDR3, the DNA is TGTGCCAGCAGCGGGGGCCAGGCCTCCTATAATTCACCCCTCCACTTT. Protein: CASSGGQASYNSPLHF. The gene calls are TRBV9 and TRBJ1-6, with D tentatively TRBD1 (5 bases). This CDR3 comprises 16 residues. V dropped 3 bases and J dropped 0 bases, with 10 bases sitting between them. Germline V gives CDR1 SGDLS, CDR2 YYNGEE.

This clone was counted once. This chain joins TRBV5-4 and TRBJ2-1; D unclear. The V and J ends lost 0 bases and 2 bases respectively, with 12 bases between them. CDR3 length: 16 residues. Germline V gene lookup returns CDR1 SGHNT and CDR2 YYREEE (reference sequence). CDR3 nucleotide sequence: TGTGCCAGCAGCTTGGAAAGATATAGTGCCTACAATGAGCAGTTCTTC. Translated: CASSLERYSAYNEQFF. The entire variable domain, with the rest obtained from reference TRBV5-4 and TRBJ2-1, is as follows: ETGVTQSPTHLIKTRGQQVTLRCSSQSGHNTVSWYQQALGQGPQFIFQYYREEENGRGNFPPRFSGLQFPNYSSELNVNALELDDSALYLCASSLERYSAYNEQFFGPGTRLTVL.

This clone appeared once. This rearrangement joins TRBV7-9 to TRBJ2-7; no firm D call. This CDR3 contains 15 residues. The V gene's germline CDR1 is SEHNR and CDR2 FQNEAQ (reference sequence). The ends were cut back, 1 base at V and 5 bases at J, with 15 bases in the middle. The CDR3 here is CASSLVRPRGDEQYF. Written as DNA, the CDR3 is TGTGCCAGCAGCTTAGTGCGTCCCCGCGGCGACGAGCAGTACTTC.

The chain is built from TRBV5-1 and TRBJ2-2; 11 bases are a match to TRBD2. The CDR3 has 16 residues. CDR1 and CDR2 from the germline V gene are SGHRS and YFSETQ. The V gene end was trimmed by 4 bases and the J gene end by 1 base; junction bases not matched to a gene: 3. This CDR3 is CASSELAGENTGELFF. Here the CDR3 DNA reads TGCGCCAGCAGCGAACTAGCGGGGGAGAACACCGGGGAGCTGTTTTTT. The full variable domain, rest sourced from reference TRBV5-1 and TRBJ2-2, is KAGVTQTPRYLIKTRGQQVTLSCSPISGHRSVSWYQQTPGQGLQFLFEYFSETQRNKGNFPGRFSGRQFSNSRSEMNVSTLELGDSALYLCASSELAGENTGELFFGEGSRLTVL.

This sequence joins TRBV21-1 and TRBJ2-7; the table's TRBD1 call for D was not verified on the DNA. TRBV21-1 is tagged as a pseudogene. The CDR3 consists of 16 residues. The CDR3 nucleotides read TGTGCCAGCAGCATTAAACAGGGATCCCTTGGGGCCGAGCAGTACTTC. Translated: CASSIKQGSLGAEQYF.

The table lists this clone with a few counts. V and J are TRBV7-9 and TRBJ2-7, with 7 bases lining up with TRBD1. V dropped 0 bases and J dropped 5; count of bases not matched to a gene: 7. The length of the CDR3 is 15 residues. Germline assignment: CDR1 SEHNR and CDR2 FQNEAQ (reference sequence). CDR3 amino acids: CASSLAMDRLDEQYF. CDR3 in DNA: TGTGCCAGCAGCTTAGCTATGGACAGGCTCGACGAGCAGTACTTC.

The chain links TRBV27 to TRBJ2-1, with 7 nucleotides matching TRBD2. Trimming removed 3 bases from V and 6 bases from J; junction bases left unmatched: 5. The CDR3 is 14 residues long. Germline loops: CDR1 MNHEY, CDR2 SMNVEV (reference sequence). In DNA form, the CDR3 reads TGTGCCAGCAGTTTGGCCGGGAGGCTCAATGAGCAGTTCTTC. It is translated as CASSLAGRLNEQFF.

For the CDR3, the DNA is TGTGCCAGCAGTTTATCGTCGCCAGGGCTGTATGGCTACACCTTC. Translating gives CASSLSSPGLYGYTF. The chain joins TRBV27 to TRBJ1-2, with a possible D match to TRBD1 (5 bases). CDR3 length: 15 residues. Germline V gene data show CDR1 as MNHEY and CDR2 as SMNVEV (reference sequence). V was pared by 0 bases and J by 5 bases, with 13 bases between.

The rearrangement links TRBV5-4 to TRBJ1-2; D gene ambiguous. Trimming removed 0 bases at V and 2 bases at J, with 8 bases between. The CDR3 contains 14 residues. CDR1 and CDR2 from the germline V gene are SGHNT and YYREEE (reference sequence). DNA for the CDR3: TGTGCCAGCAGCTTGGCCCGCAGGAACTATGGCTACACCTTC. Its protein product is CASSLARRNYGYTF.

The chain links TRBV7-9 to TRBJ2-2; D is ambiguous. Trimming took off 5 bases at V and 1 base at J, with 5 bases between the two ends. CDR1 and CDR2 (germline): SEHNR, FQNEAQ (reference sequence). This CDR3 contains 13 residues. The CDR3 DNA sequence: TGTGCCAGCAGCCCGGTGAACACCGGGGAGCTGTTTTTT. It translates to CASSPVNTGELFF.

The V and J genes are TRBV10-2 and TRBJ2-7, with D maybe TRBD2 (5 bases). This CDR3 has 13 residues. V gave up 8 bases and J gave up 5 bases, with 16 bases separating them. Germline V CDR1 and CDR2: WSHSY, SAAADI. The CDR3 nucleotides are TGCGCCAGCGCGACTCGCGGGCAGAACGAGCAGTACTTC. Its protein product is CASATRGQNEQYF.

The V call is TRBV2, the J call TRBJ2-7; weak D call: TRBD1 (6 bases). Trimming took off 7 bases at V and 5 bases at J, with 12 bases between the two ends. The CDR3 sequence is 12 residues long. Germline CDR1 and CDR2: SNHLY and FYNNEI. The CDR3 sequence is CASNRDTHEQYF. In DNA form, the CDR3 reads TGTGCCAGCAACAGGGACACCCACGAGCAGTACTTC.

The rearrangement links TRBV4-2 to TRBJ2-7; D unresolved. Trimming stripped 0 bases from V and 2 bases from J, with 2 bases between. The CDR3 runs 12 residues. The germline CDR1 and CDR2 sequences are LGHNA and YNFKEQ. CDR3 residues: CASSQDTYEQYF. The CDR3 DNA follows: TGTGCCAGCAGCCAAGATACCTACGAGCAGTACTTC.

The V call is TRBV7-6, the J call TRBJ2-1; 8 nucleotides line up with TRBD1. The CDR3 runs to 16 residues. Germline trimming cut 3 bases from V and 1 base from J; bases unmatched to any gene: 5. The germline V gene has CDR1 SGHVS and CDR2 FNYEAQ. For the CDR3, the DNA is TGTGCCAGCAGCTTTCTTCAGGGGGCATCCTACAATGAGCAGTTCTTC. This codes for CASSFLQGASYNEQFF.

V gene TRBV27 combines with J gene TRBJ2-1; 8 bases align to TRBD1. Germline loops: CDR1 MNHEY, CDR2 SMNVEV (reference sequence). The ends lost 1 base at V and 7 bases at J; junction bases unmatched: 6. The CDR3 spans 15 residues. The CDR3 here is CASSLWQGANNEQFF. CDR3 nucleotides: TGTGCCAGCAGTTTATGGCAGGGGGCGAATAATGAGCAGTTCTTC.

On this clone itself: A junction boundary mismatches the germline segment, possibly from a read error. CDR3 sequence (DNA): TGCGCCCGCAGCCTTCCCCCCGCAGGGTCTAACTACGAGCAGTACTTC. Amino acid sequence: CARSLPPAGSNYEQYF. The V gene is TRBV4-1, the J gene TRBJ2-7, with D possibly being TRBD1 (5 bases). The germline V gene encodes CDR1 MGHRA and CDR2 YSYEKL. The CDR3 has 16 amino acids.